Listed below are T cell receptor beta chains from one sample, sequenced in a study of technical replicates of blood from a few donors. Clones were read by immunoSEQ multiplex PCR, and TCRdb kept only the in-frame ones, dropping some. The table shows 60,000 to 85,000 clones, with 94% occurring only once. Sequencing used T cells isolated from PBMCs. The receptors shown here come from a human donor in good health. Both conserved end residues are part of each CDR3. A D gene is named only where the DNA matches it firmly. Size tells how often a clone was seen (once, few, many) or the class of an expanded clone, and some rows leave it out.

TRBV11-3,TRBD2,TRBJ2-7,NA,TGTGCCAGCAGCCCGGGACTAGCGGAATACGAGCAGTACTTC,CASSPGLAEYEQYF
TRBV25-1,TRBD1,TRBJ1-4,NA,TGTGCCAGCAGTGGGGGACAGTTAGCGTATGAAAAACTGTTTTTT,CASSGGQLAYEKLFF
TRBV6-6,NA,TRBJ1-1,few,TGTGCCAGCAGAGACGGGATGAACACTGAAGCTTTCTTT,CASRDGMNTEAFF
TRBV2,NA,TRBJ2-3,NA,TGTGCCAGCACCCGGGGAGTGGGCACAGATACGCAGTATTTT,CASTRGVGTDTQYF
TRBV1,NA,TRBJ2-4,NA,TGCACCAGCAGCCGACAGGGCTTAGCACATATCCTAGCCAAAAACATTCAGTACTTC,CTSSRQGLAHILAKNIQYF
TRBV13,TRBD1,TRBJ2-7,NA,TGTGCCAGCAGCTCCGGACAGGGGAGGCACTCCTACGAGCAGTACTTC,CASSSGQGRHSYEQYF
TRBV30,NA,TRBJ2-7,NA,TGTGCCTGGAGTGTGGGGCGGGGTTCCGAGCAGTACTTC,CAWSVGRGSEQYF
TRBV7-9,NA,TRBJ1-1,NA,TGTGCCAGCAGCTTAGGGACAAACACTGAAGCTTTCTTT,CASSLGTNTEAFF
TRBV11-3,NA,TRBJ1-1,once,TGTGCCAGCAGCTGGGGACATTTCCCTGAAGCTTTCTTT,CASSWGHFPEAFF
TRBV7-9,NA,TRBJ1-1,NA,TGTGCCAGCAGTCGGGACAATGCCCCTGAAGCTTTCTTT,CASSRDNAPEAFF
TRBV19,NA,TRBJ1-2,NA,TGTGCCAGTAGTCGAGAAGCTAACTATGGCTACACCTTC,CASSREANYGYTF
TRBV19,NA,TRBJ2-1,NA,TGTGCCAGTAGTATCAGGAATGAGCAGTTCTTC,CASSIRNEQFF
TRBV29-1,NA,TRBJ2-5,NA,TGCAGCGTTGCAATAGGGATAGCGGAGACCCAGTACTTC,CSVAIGIAETQYF
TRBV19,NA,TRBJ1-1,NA,TGTGCCAGTCGGTATTTTATGAACACTGAAGCTTTCTTT,CASRYFMNTEAFF
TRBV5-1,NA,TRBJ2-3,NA,TGCGCCAGCAGCGAAGGACTAACAGATACGCAGTATTTT,CASSEGLTDTQYF
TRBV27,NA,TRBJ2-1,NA,TGTGCCAGCAGCCGCAGACTAGAGGTCCTTTACAATGAGCAGTTCTTC,CASSRRLEVLYNEQFF
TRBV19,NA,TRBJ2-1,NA,TGTGCCAGTAGTTTCACTAGGGCGAACAATGAGCAGTTCTTC,CASSFTRANNEQFF
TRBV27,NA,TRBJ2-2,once,TGTGCCAGCAGTCCGTCCGGGACTAACACCGGGGAGCTGTTTTTT,CASSPSGTNTGELFF
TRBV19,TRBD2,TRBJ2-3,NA,TGTGCCAGTAGTATAGCCCAACTAGCGACCACAGATACGCAGTATTTT,CASSIAQLATTDTQYF
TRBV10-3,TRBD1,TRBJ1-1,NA,TGTGCCATCAATAAAGGACAGGGAGCTGAAGCTTTCTTT,CAINKGQGAEAFF
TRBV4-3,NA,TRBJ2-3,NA,TGCGCCAGCGGTGAGGAGGGGGAGGGAGATACGCAGTATTTT,CASGEEGEGDTQYF
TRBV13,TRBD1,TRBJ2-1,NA,TGTGCCAGCAGCCCGGGGACAGGGGTGTACGATGAGCAGTTCTTC,CASSPGTGVYDEQFF
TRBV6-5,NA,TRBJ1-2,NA,TGTGCCAGCAGAGACACTAACTATGGCTACACCTTC,CASRDTNYGYTF
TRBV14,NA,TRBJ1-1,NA,TGTGCCAGCAGCCAAGTTCCTGGGGAGGTAACTGAAGCTTTCTTT,CASSQVPGEVTEAFF
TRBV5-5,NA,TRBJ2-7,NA,TGTGCCAGCATACACAAGCCACTACCTTTCTACGAGCAGTACTTC,CASIHKPLPFYEQYF
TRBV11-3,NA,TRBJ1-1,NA,TGTGCCAGCAGATCAGGGGTAGGGAACACTGAAGCTTTCTTT,CASRSGVGNTEAFF
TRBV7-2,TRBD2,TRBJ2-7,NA,TGTGCCAGCAGCTTATTCCCGGGACTAGCGGGAGGATCCTACGAGCAGTACTTC,CASSLFPGLAGGSYEQYF
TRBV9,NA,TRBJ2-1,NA,TGTGCCAGCAGCGTTTTTCTGAGCTCCTACAATGAGCAGTTCTTC,CASSVFLSSYNEQFF
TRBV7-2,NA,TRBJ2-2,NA,TGTGCCAGCAGCTCAAGGGAGGCCGGGGAGCTGTTTTTT,CASSSREAGELFF
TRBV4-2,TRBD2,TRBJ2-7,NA,TGTGCCAGCAGCCAAGAATCAGGACTAGTGGTCCCCTACGAGCAGTACTTC,CASSQESGLVVPYEQYF
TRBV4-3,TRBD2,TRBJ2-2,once,TGCGCCAGCAGCCAAGAGGCTAGCGGGAGATTCGGGGAGCTGTTTTTT,CASSQEASGRFGELFF
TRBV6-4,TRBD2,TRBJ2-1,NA,TGTGCCAGCAGTGAATTGGCTAGCGGGAGAATAAATGAGCAGTTCTTC,CASSELASGRINEQFF
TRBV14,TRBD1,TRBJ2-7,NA,TGTGCCAGCAGCTCATCTTTCCCGAACAGGGGGCCCTACGAGCAGTACTTC,CASSSSFPNRGPYEQYF
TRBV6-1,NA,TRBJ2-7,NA,TGTGCCAGCAGGAAAGGGGGGGCCTACGAGCAGTACTTC,CASRKGGAYEQYF
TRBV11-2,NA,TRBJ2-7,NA,TGTGCCAGCAGCTTAGATCCCAAAGGGGACGAGCAGTACTTC,CASSLDPKGDEQYF
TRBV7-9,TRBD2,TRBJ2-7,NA,TGTGCCAGCAGCTTGATAGCGGGGGTCGGGTACGAGCAGTACTTC,CASSLIAGVGYEQYF
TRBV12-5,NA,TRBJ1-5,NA,TGTGCTAGTGGTCATAATCAGCCCCAGCATTTT,CASGHNQPQHF
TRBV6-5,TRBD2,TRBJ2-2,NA,TGTGCCAGCAGTTGGCGTTTAGCGGGAGGCGGGGAGCTGTTTTTT,CASSWRLAGGGELFF
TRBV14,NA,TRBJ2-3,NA,TGTGCCAGCAGCCCAACAGGTTGGGTCGATACGCAGTATTTT,CASSPTGWVDTQYF
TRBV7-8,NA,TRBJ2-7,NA,TGTGCCAGCACCGGGCGGGGACCCTACGAGCAGTACTTC,CASTGRGPYEQYF
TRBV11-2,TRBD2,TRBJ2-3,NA,TGTGCCAGCAGCTCAGGACTAGCGGGGGCAGCAGATACGCAGTATTTT,CASSSGLAGAADTQYF
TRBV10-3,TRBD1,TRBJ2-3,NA,TGTGCCATCGCCGGGACAGGGATCTCAGATACGCAGTATTTT,CAIAGTGISDTQYF
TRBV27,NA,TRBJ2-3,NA,TGTGCCAGCAGTTTACGGGGCACAGATACGCAGTATTTT,CASSLRGTDTQYF
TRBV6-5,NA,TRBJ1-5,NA,TGTGCCAGCAGTCAGCCCCTAGGGCCCCAGCATTTT,CASSQPLGPQHF
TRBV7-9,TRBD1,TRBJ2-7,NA,TGTGCCAGCAGCGGGGGGACAGGGGCATACGAGCAGTACTTC,CASSGGTGAYEQYF
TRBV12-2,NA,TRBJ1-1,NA,TGTGCAAGTCGCTTAGTACTCCCTTGGGGGGTGAACACTGAAGCTTTCTTT,CASRLVLPWGVNTEAFF
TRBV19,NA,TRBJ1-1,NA,TGTGCCAGTAGTCAAGGGGGGAACACTGAAGCTTTCTTT,CASSQGGNTEAFF
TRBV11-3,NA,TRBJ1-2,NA,TGTGCCAGCAGCTTATATTTCGGTTTAGGCTACACCTTC,CASSLYFGLGYTF
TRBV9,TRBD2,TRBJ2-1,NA,TGTGCCAGCAGCGTGATTTTAGCGGGAGAGTCGGACAATGAGCAGTTCTTC,CASSVILAGESDNEQFF
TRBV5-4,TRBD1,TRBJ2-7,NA,TGTGCCAGCAGCTTTGGGGTGGGGACAGGGGTATACGAGCAGTACTTC,CASSFGVGTGVYEQYF
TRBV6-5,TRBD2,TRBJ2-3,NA,TGTGCCAGCAGTCGACTAGCGGGAGTCACGCAGTATTTT,CASSRLAGVTQYF
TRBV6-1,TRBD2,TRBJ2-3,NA,TGTGCCAGCAGTGAAGGACTAGCGGGTGGCACAGATACGCAGTATTTT,CASSEGLAGGTDTQYF
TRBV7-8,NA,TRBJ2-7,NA,TGTGCCAGCAGCCAGGGGACTAATCTCGTCCACGAGCAGTACTTC,CASSQGTNLVHEQYF
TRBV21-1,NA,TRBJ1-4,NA,TGTGCCAGCCTACTGGGGGGGGCTAATGAAAAACTGTTTTTT,CASLLGGANEKLFF
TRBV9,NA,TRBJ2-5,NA,TGTGCCAGCAGCGCGAGCGGGCCTCCCCAAGAGACCCAGTACTTC,CASSASGPPQETQYF